This T cell receptor (beta chain) was recovered during a study of blood T cell repertoires in COVID-19 (dated by TCRdb to the early 2020s). Turning to the overall study: The collaborator samples originated in the United States, Italy and Spain and spanned the acute and convalescent phases of COVID-19. Deeply sampled blood TCRbeta repertoires from subjects exposed to, actively infected with, or recovered from COVID-19 were included in the dataset. Nearly every sample came with metadata listing a de-identified subject ID, COVID-19 status, age in years and sex. The repertoires were made available in a free public database intended to serve as a resource for research on the immune response to SARS-CoV-2. Samples were obtained from the ongoing ImmuneRACE study (first 160 participants) and from 1,254 subjects provided by 6 global collaborators. The material from the prospective study consisted of cDNA or gDNA derived from T cells, B-cell-depleted T cells, or PBMCs. HLA class I and class II types, where available, came from metadata supplied by the sample provider rather than from assay-based typing.

TCRbeta CDR3 regions were amplified from genomic DNA using the immunoSEQ Assay, a bias-controlled multiplex PCR. In the paper's pipeline: The number of nucleated cells in each sample was estimated by amplification of reference gene primers within the assay. Sequence reads were collapsed and filtered to measure the absolute abundance of every unique TCRbeta CDR3 rearrangement. Productive Simpson clonality was computed per sample as the square root of Simpson's diversity index over productive rearrangements. Sourced from immuneACCESS, this table was stored by TCRdb with only in-frame sequences that have V and J called. A share of the clones is absent; for the studies checked, an unresolved V gene accounts for under half, and the remainder has no known explanation. V, J and clone size are taken as reported in that table, and D and trimming were inferred from the DNA itself. The sample data list under 150,000 clones, and 81% of these were observed just once. Clones ranked in the top ten supply about 8% of the sample.

A remark on this clone: Its antigen remains unidentified. No much larger clone is present one base from it, and per-base qualities are unavailable.

General study outcomes and caveats: Clinical and demographic metadata were provided uncurated, with the amount varying by source and participant.

V sheds 7 bases and J sheds 2 bases, leaving 17 bases between their ends. The CDR3 covers 15 residues, taking in both the cysteine and the phenylalanine. Only the CDR3 DNA stays, 45 bases, in frame from base 1. In the germline V gene (reference sequence), CDR1 corresponds to LNHDA and CDR2 to SQIVND. Collaborating institutions collected whole blood in K2EDTA tubes following their own protocols. Collaborator samples were shipped for TCRbeta analysis as frozen whole blood, isolated PBMCs, or DNA extracted from either sample type. Recombination connected TRBV19 to TRBJ1-2; the D gene is perhaps TRBD1, on 5 matching bases. The sequence came from a woman in her sixties or seventies with active or convalescent COVID-19. The specimen was peripheral blood. In nucleotide form, the sequence is TGTGCCAGTAAAGTTGGGTCAGGGATAAACTATGGCTACACCTTC. It codes for CASKVGSGINYGYTF. Where the CDR3 stops, the reference TRBV19 and TRBJ1-2 genes take over; the full variable domain is DGGITQSPKYLFRKEGQNVTLSCEQNLNHDAMYWYRQDPGQGLRLIYYSQIVNDFQKGDIAEGYSVSREKKESFPLTVTSAQKNPTAFYLCASKVGSGINYGYTFGSGTRLTVV.